The present entry profiles one T cell receptor beta chain with its context. This clone occurred a few times. Its antigen specificity is not known. No base-level quality is on record; no much larger clone is a single base apart. The collaborating institutions used their own protocols to collect whole blood in K2EDTA tubes. For TCRbeta analysis, collaborator samples were shipped as frozen whole blood, as isolated PBMCs, or as DNA extracted from either sample type. The data were taken from a study of blood T cell repertoires in COVID-19 (dated by TCRdb to the early 2020s). At the level of the whole study: The collaborator samples originated in the United States, Italy and Spain and spanned the acute and convalescent phases of COVID-19. The prospective study material was composed of cDNA or gDNA derived from T cells, B-cell-depleted T cells, or PBMCs. Nearly every sample came with metadata listing a de-identified subject ID, COVID-19 status, age in years and sex. Subjects who had been exposed to COVID-19, were actively infected with it, or had recovered from it provided the deeply sampled blood TCRbeta repertoires that made up the dataset. A freely available public database, intended as a resource for researchers studying the immune response to SARS-CoV-2, is where the repertoires were released. Samples came from the ongoing ImmuneRACE study (first 160 participants) plus 1,254 subjects from 6 global collaborators. Where HLA class I and class II types were available, the types were taken from metadata supplied by the sample provider, not from assay-based typing.

TCRbeta CDR3 regions were amplified from genomic DNA by means of the immunoSEQ Assay, a bias-controlled multiplex PCR. The paper's data handling went like this. The number of nucleated cells in each sample was estimated from the amplification of reference gene primers within the assay. To quantify the absolute abundance of each unique TCRbeta CDR3 rearrangement, sequence reads were collapsed and filtered. Productive Simpson clonality was computed per sample as the square root of Simpson's diversity index over productive rearrangements. TCRdb obtained this table from immuneACCESS and retained in-frame rearrangements with V and J assigned. These tables miss some clones; where compared with another copy, unresolved V genes account for less than half of the shortfall, and the remainder is unexplained. The V and J calls and clone size are taken from that table; D and trimming were inferred from the DNA. The sample has around 72,000 clones on record, around 81% of them singletons. In total, the top ten clones hold 4.5% of the sample.

Broad study findings and their caveats: How much clinical and demographic metadata was included differed by source and by participant, and the metadata was provided uncurated.

The sample consisted of peripheral blood. This receptor was identified in a woman in her sixties with acute or convalescent COVID-19.

CDR3 reads: CATQDRRVEKLFF. The DNA sequence reads TGTGCCACCCAAGACAGGCGGGTGGAAAAACTGTTTTTT. The rearrangement joined TRBV6-4 to TRBJ1-4; TRBD1 is a possible D gene, resting on 6 matching bases. The CDR3 runs 13 amino acids, cysteine and phenylalanine included. Only the CDR3 region is kept as DNA, spanning 39 bases read in frame from base 1. V lost 10 bases and J lost 8 bases; the stretch between them is 17 bases long. For CDR1 and CDR2, the germline V gene lists MRHNA and SNTAGT.